A single sample gave rise to the 4 T cell receptor beta chains below, sequenced in a study of T cells in Graves' hyperthyroidism and ophthalmopathy. Template material for amplifying TCR beta CDR3 regions consisted of RNA transcripts. The TCR CDR3 was amplified in a first-round RT-PCR using the HTBI primer set. In TCRdb, the multiplex PCR reads were re-called with MiXCR into one record per CDR3 protein. The data contain 300,000 to 500,000 distinct CDR3 sequences, roughly 13% of them singletons. Material for sequencing was blood. The source is a man aged 45-60 years with Graves' ophthalmopathy.

This clonotype was picked up many times. The rearrangement links TRBV20-1 to TRBJ1-1; 7 positions agree with TRBD1. CDR3 length equals 14 residues. Germline V lookup: CDR1 DFQATT, CDR2 SNEGSKA (reference sequence). Trimming at V came to 4 bases and at J to 1 base, leaving 6 bases not matched to a gene. CDR3 sequence reads: CSANAGGPNTEAFF. CDR3 coding DNA: TGCAGTGCTAATGCAGGGGGTCCGAACACTGAAGCTTTCTTT.

As for this clonotype: A read error is possible here, since a much larger clone lies one base away. This sequence joins TRBV15 and TRBJ1-5; 10 bases fit TRBD1. Unmatched junction bases numbered 21, after V lost 11 bases and J lost 5 bases. This CDR3 spans 18 amino acids. CDR1 LNHNV and CDR2 YYDKDF come from the germline V gene (reference sequence). The CDR3 protein is CAGRSGTGEISVDQPQHF. In DNA, the CDR3 is TGTGCCGGGAGGTCCGGGACAGGGGAAATTTCGGTGGATCAGCCCCAGCATTTT.

Ten or more counts support this clonotype. The CDR3 DNA sequence: TGTGCCAGCAAGGGCAACAGCAATCAGCCCCAGCATTTT. This encodes CASKGNSNQPQHF. The chain combines TRBV6-1 with TRBJ1-5; D not certain. From germline, CDR1 is MNHNS and CDR2 SASEGT. The CDR3 has 13 amino acids. Deletions cut 7 bases from V and 1 base from J, with 8 bases between.

The rearrangement links TRBV12-3 or TRBV12-4 to TRBJ2-1; 12 nucleotides align to TRBD2. The CDR3 has 15 amino acids. V lost 4 bases, J lost 9 bases, and 7 bases stayed unmatched. The CDR3 reads CASSSSTSGRIEQFF. CDR3 nucleotide sequence: TGTGCCAGCAGTTCATCTACTAGCGGGAGGATTGAGCAGTTCTTC.